This T cell receptor (beta chain) was captured in a study of cytomegalovirus exposure and HLA in healthy donors. The PCR contained 60 Vbeta and 13 Jbeta primers. Methods used by the authors: Counted up in a later analysis, unique TCR beta chains came to roughly 80 million, with roughly 11 million shared. Using immunoSEQ multiplex PCR, the repertoire was profiled, and TCRdb retains in-frame clones only, with some absent. The V and J calls and the clone size are those of that table, but D and trimming were determined from the DNA. The table lists about 150,000 clones, over 70% of them singletons. The study, taken as a whole, reports: A missense DCLRE1C variant was associated with V- and J-gene trimming of TCR beta chains in a later analysis, and an independent cohort replicated the association. Several of the most significant clusters were apparently associated with common viral pathogens in a later analysis.

Points on this clone: Its target is unknown.

This CDR3 has 15 amino acids. V gave up 4 bases and J gave up 3 bases, with 14 bases separating them. Germline-derived CDR1 and CDR2 are SGHNT and YYREEE (reference sequence). The chain couples TRBV5-4 to TRBJ2-1, with D perhaps TRBD1 (6 bases). The origin of this receptor is a man aged 25-45 years in good health and CMV-seropositive. Sequencing input: PBMCs. The CDR3 here is CASSQDQGHYNEQFF. The CDR3 nucleotides are TGTGCCAGCAGCCAAGACCAGGGACACTACAATGAGCAGTTCTTC.